The next 25 T cell receptor beta chains were all read from a single sample in a study of OX40 agonist ivuxolimab in advanced cancers. The repertoire was sequenced with immunoSEQ multiplex PCR; TCRdb's copy has only in-frame clones and lacks some. The repertoire holds about 83,000 clones, with about 85% as singletons. The specimen was CD4+ or CD8+ T cells sorted from blood, collected in a trial of the OX40 agonist ivuxolimab. These receptor sequences come from an adult with an advanced solid tumor such as melanoma, head and neck, liver or kidney cancer.

The chain joins TRBV7-2 to TRBJ2-3, with 12 bases matching TRBD2. From germline, CDR1 is SGHTA and CDR2 FQGNSA. This CDR3 has 16 amino acids. V lost 6 bases, J lost 1 base, and 5 bases stayed unmatched. Here the CDR3 reads CASSRASGGGTDTQYF. In nucleotides, the CDR3 is TGTGCCAGCAGTCGGGCTAGCGGGGGGGGCACAGATACGCAGTATTTT.

This clone was detected a few times. In DNA form, the CDR3 reads TGTGCCACCGGACAGGGGGCTGGCTACACCTTC. Translation: CATGQGAGYTF. The chain uses TRBV2 and TRBJ1-2, with TRBD1 matching over 11 bases. Losses at the gene ends were 10 bases for V and 7 bases for J; bases not matched to a gene: 2. CDR3 length: 11 residues. Germline CDR1 and CDR2: SNHLY and FYNNEI.

The chain's CDR3 is CASSASTEDPFF. The DNA of the CDR3 is TGTGCCAGCAGCGCCTCGACGGAAGACCCTTTCTTT. The rearrangement uses TRBV9 and TRBJ1-1; D remains ambiguous. CDR1 is SGDLS and CDR2 is YYNGEE in the germline V gene. With 3 bases removed from V and 12 bases from J, the gap between germline ends came to 15 bases. The CDR3 is made up of 12 amino acids.

The chain links TRBV28 to TRBJ1-1, with 7 nucleotides matching TRBD1. The CDR3 runs 14 residues. J gave up 0 bases and V 5 bases, and 3 bases lay outside the gene matches. CDR1 and CDR2 from the germline V gene are MDHEN and SYDVKM. CDR3 in amino acids: CASSRDSLNTEAFF. CDR3 nucleotide sequence: TGTGCCAGCAGTAGGGACAGCCTGAACACTGAAGCTTTCTTT.

This clone was seen a handful of times. This sequence joins TRBV7-3 and TRBJ2-7; 7 nucleotides line up with TRBD1. The V segment lost 4 bases and the J segment 8 bases; nucleotides outside the gene matches: 5. Germline V gives CDR1 SGHTA, CDR2 FQGTGA. The CDR3 extends over 12 amino acids. The CDR3 spells CASSSRTGQQYF. CDR3 DNA sequence: TGTGCCAGCAGCTCGCGGACAGGCCAGCAGTACTTC. The whole variable domain, remainder taken from reference TRBV7-3 and TRBJ2-7, is GAGVSQTPSNKVTEKGKYVELRCDPISGHTALYWYRQSLGQGPEFLIYFQGTGAADDSGLPNDRFFAVRPEGSVSTLKIQRTERGDSAVYLCASSSRTGQQYFGPGTRLTVT.

The gene calls are TRBV5-1 and TRBJ2-7; 8 nucleotides line up with TRBD1. Looked up from germline, CDR1 is SGHRS and CDR2 is YFSETQ. V was clipped by 5 bases and J by 8 bases; unmatched bases: 12. The CDR3 covers 14 residues. CDR3 in amino acids: CASSPRDRGSKQYF. DNA of the CDR3: TGCGCCAGCAGTCCCCGCGACAGGGGATCGAAGCAGTACTTC.

In its sample, this clone was seen once. The CDR3 reads CASSSLTWPSNIQYF. CDR3 sequence (DNA): TGTGCCAGCAGCTCCCTCACCTGGCCCTCGAACATTCAGTACTTC. The V call is TRBV11-2, the J call TRBJ2-4; no clear D gene. The V end lost 4 bases, the J end lost 7 bases, and 17 bases lay between the germline ends. In germline, CDR1 is SGHAT, CDR2 FQNNGV. The CDR3 spans 15 residues.

This clone was observed once. Other DNA sequences in the sample encode the same CDR3. The V and J genes are TRBV5-1 and TRBJ2-3, with D tentatively TRBD1 (6 bases). The CDR3 runs 14 residues. The V gene's germline CDR1 is SGHRS and CDR2 YFSETQ. V was trimmed by 6 bases and J by 2 bases, leaving 13 bases between them. The CDR3 sequence: CASTSGGHTDTQYF. The CDR3 DNA reads TGCGCCAGCACTAGTGGGGGCCACACAGATACGCAGTATTTT.

The J gene is TRBJ1-5, the V gene TRBV30; possibly TRBD1 for D (5 bases). The V gene lost 3 bases and the J gene lost 6 bases, with 21 bases spanning the gap. This CDR3 spans 16 amino acids. Germline CDR1 reads GTSNPN; CDR2 reads SVGIG (reference sequence). CDR3 residues: CAWRSPPGRSTQPQHF. For the CDR3, the DNA is TGTGCCTGGAGATCTCCCCCGGGACGGTCCACTCAGCCCCAGCATTTT.

The chain carries TRBV5-6 and TRBJ1-5; TRBD1 is a possible D gene (5 bases). The CDR3 length is 14 residues. Trimming left V 4 bases short and J 4 bases short, with 12 bases between. CDR1 SGHDT and CDR2 YYEEEE come from the germline V gene. This chain's CDR3 is CASSSGTVNQPQHF. The CDR3 DNA reads TGTGCCAGCAGCAGCGGGACGGTTAATCAGCCCCAGCATTTT.

This chain connects TRBV9 to TRBJ2-1; D uncertain. Germline CDR1 and CDR2: SGDLS and YYNGEE. The germline V and J ends were trimmed by 2 bases and 6 bases, with 9 bases remaining between them. The CDR3 runs to 13 residues. The CDR3 loop reads CASSVSQPNEQFF. As DNA, the CDR3 is TGTGCCAGCAGCGTTAGTCAGCCCAATGAGCAGTTCTTC.

The gene calls are TRBV5-1 and TRBJ1-1, with D unclear. Trimming pared 0 bases from V and 2 bases from J, leaving 8 bases between. Germline V CDR1 and CDR2: SGHRS, YFSETQ. The CDR3 sequence is 14 residues long. CDR3 region: CASSLEEGNTEAFF. The CDR3 DNA follows: TGCGCCAGCAGCTTGGAGGAGGGAAACACTGAAGCTTTCTTT.

This clone has only one observation. This CDR3 is CASSLQGWDADTQYF. The CDR3 bases are TGTGCCAGTAGTTTACAGGGGTGGGACGCAGATACGCAGTATTTT. The chain uses TRBV19 and TRBJ2-3; 7 bases are shared with TRBD1. Losses at the gene ends were 5 bases for V and 4 bases for J; bases not matched to a gene: 9. Germline V CDR1 and CDR2: LNHDA, SQIVND (reference sequence). This CDR3 region has 15 residues. Full variable domain (missing parts from reference TRBV19 and TRBJ2-3): DGGITQSPKYLFRKEGQNVTLSCEQNLNHDAMYWYRQDPGQGLRLIYYSQIVNDFQKGDIAEGYSVSREKKESFPLTVTSAQKNPTAFYLCASSLQGWDADTQYFGPGTRLTVL.

This sequence joins TRBV9 and TRBJ2-2; no definite D call. Germline V lookup: CDR1 SGDLS, CDR2 YYNGEE. The CDR3 has 13 residues. Trimming pared 7 bases from V and 7 bases from J, leaving 14 bases between. In DNA, the CDR3 is TGTGCCAGCTCCGCAACGACACTCGGGGAGCTGTTTTTT. It yields the protein CASSATTLGELFF.

The chain combines TRBV7-9 with TRBJ1-2; weak D call: TRBD1 (5 bases). The germline CDR1 and CDR2 sequences are SEHNR and FQNEAQ (reference sequence). The CDR3 runs 14 residues. With 5 bases removed from V and 2 bases from J, the gap between germline ends came to 12 bases. The CDR3 here is CASSPGAVNYGYTF. CDR3 coding DNA: TGTGCCAGCAGCCCTGGGGCCGTAAACTATGGCTACACCTTC.

The chain uses TRBV7-2 and TRBJ2-7, with 8 bases that match TRBD2. Germline V gene data show CDR1 as SGHTA and CDR2 as FQGNSA. The CDR3 spans 15 residues. V dropped 4 bases and J dropped 3; count of bases not matched to a gene: 8. CDR3 in DNA: TGTGCCAGCAGCTATGGCGGGGGGCCGGTCTACGAGCAGTACTTC. This sequence encodes CASSYGGGPVYEQYF.

J is TRBJ1-5 and V is TRBV10-2, with 7 bases lining up with TRBD1. The V gene's germline CDR1 is WSHSY and CDR2 SAAADI. Germline trimming cut 6 bases from V and 3 bases from J; bases unmatched to any gene: 8. This CDR3 is built from 15 residues. CDR3 bases: TGCGCCAGCAGAACCGGGACAGCCACCAATCAGCCCCAGCATTTT. Protein product: CASRTGTATNQPQHF.

The chain links TRBV15 to TRBJ2-1; 9 positions match TRBD2. The CDR3 is made up of 22 amino acids. Per the germline V gene, CDR1 is LNHNV and CDR2 is YYDKDF (reference sequence). Losses at the gene ends were 3 bases for V and 2 bases for J; bases not matched to a gene: 23. Here the CDR3 DNA reads TGTGCCACCAGCAGCCTCGGAGAGATGCCAACCGATAGCGGGGGCCCCTACAATGAGCAGTTCTTC. Its protein product is CATSSLGEMPTDSGGPYNEQFF.

The chain couples TRBV18 to TRBJ1-1, with 8 nucleotides matching TRBD1. J lost 5 bases, V lost 3 bases, and 11 bases had no gene match. The CDR3 runs to 16 residues. Germline assignment: CDR1 KGHSH and CDR2 LQKENI. The CDR3 sequence: CASSPITDRVGTEAFF. The CDR3 DNA reads TGTGCCAGCTCACCTATAACGGACAGGGTGGGTACTGAAGCTTTCTTT.

This chain joins TRBV19 and TRBJ2-7; D assignment may be TRBD1 or TRBD2 (5 bases each). CDR3 length: 14 amino acids. Trimming took off 5 bases at V and 0 bases at J, with 11 bases between the two ends. CDR1 is LNHDA and CDR2 is SQIVND in the germline V gene (reference sequence). CDR3: CASSVGTGSYEQYF. CDR3 bases: TGTGCCAGTAGTGTAGGGACGGGCTCCTACGAGCAGTACTTC.

V usage is TRBV5-1 and J usage is TRBJ1-1, with D possibly being TRBD1 (5 bases). CDR1 is SGHRS and CDR2 is YFSETQ in the germline V gene. V lost 3 bases to trimming and J lost 5 bases, with 14 bases between them. The CDR3 is 14 residues long. The chain's CDR3 is CASSSRVGRTEAFF. DNA of the CDR3: TGCGCCAGCAGCTCCAGGGTAGGTAGGACTGAAGCTTTCTTT.

V and J are TRBV11-2 and TRBJ2-3; 8 nucleotides line up with TRBD2. Germline-derived CDR1 and CDR2 are SGHAT and FQNNGV. With 5 bases clipped from V and 2 bases from J, the junction kept 9 bases outside the gene matches. The CDR3 is made up of 16 amino acids. The CDR3 is CASSPGTSLLTDTQYF. DNA for the CDR3: TGTGCCAGCAGCCCAGGGACTAGTTTACTCACAGATACGCAGTATTTT.

The table lists this clone with a few counts. The chain couples TRBV11-1 to TRBJ1-1; no firm D call. Germline CDR1 reads SGHAT; CDR2 reads FQDESV (reference sequence). Trimming stripped 8 bases from V and 0 bases from J, with 10 bases between. The CDR3 length is 13 residues. The CDR3 nucleotides are TGTGCCAGCTGCCGGAGCATGAACACTGAAGCTTTCTTT. Its protein is CASCRSMNTEAFF. Looking up the rest from reference TRBV11-1 and TRBJ1-1 gives the full variable domain: EAEVAQSPRYKITEKSQAVAFWCDPISGHATLYWYRQILGQGPELLVQFQDESVVDDSQLPKDRFSAERLKGVDSTLKIQPAELGDSAMYLCASCRSMNTEAFFGQGTRLTVV.

The chain employs TRBV6-1 and TRBJ1-5; no firm D call. With 5 bases removed from V and 3 bases from J, the gap between germline ends came to 11 bases. The germline V gene has CDR1 MNHNS and CDR2 SASEGT. The CDR3 runs to 14 residues. DNA for the CDR3: TGTGCCAGCAGTTTCTTGCAGGACAATCAGCCCCAGCATTTT. Protein product: CASSFLQDNQPQHF.

The chain joins TRBV5-1 to TRBJ1-2; D is undetermined. This CDR3 contains 14 residues. Trimming cost V 0 bases and J 2 bases, with 8 bases left between them. CDR1 is SGHRS, CDR2 YFSETQ, per germline. The CDR3 region is CASSLGSGNYGYTF. The CDR3 DNA reads TGCGCCAGCAGCTTGGGATCCGGAAACTATGGCTACACCTTC.